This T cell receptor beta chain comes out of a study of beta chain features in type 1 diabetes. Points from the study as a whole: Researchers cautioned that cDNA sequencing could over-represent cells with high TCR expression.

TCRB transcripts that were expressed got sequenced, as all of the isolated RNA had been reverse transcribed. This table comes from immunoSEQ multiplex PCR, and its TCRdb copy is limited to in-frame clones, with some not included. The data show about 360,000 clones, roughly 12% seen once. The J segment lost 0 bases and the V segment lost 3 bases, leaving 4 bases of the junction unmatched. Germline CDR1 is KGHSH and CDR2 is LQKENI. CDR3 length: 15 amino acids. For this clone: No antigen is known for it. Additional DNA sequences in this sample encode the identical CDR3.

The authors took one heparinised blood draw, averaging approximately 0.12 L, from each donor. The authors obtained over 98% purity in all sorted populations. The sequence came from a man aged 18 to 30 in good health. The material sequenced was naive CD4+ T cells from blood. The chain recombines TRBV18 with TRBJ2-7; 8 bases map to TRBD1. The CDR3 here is CASSPGQGSSYEQYF. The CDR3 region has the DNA TGTGCCAGCTCACCCGGACAGGGTAGCTCCTACGAGCAGTACTTC.